Below, 24 T cell receptor beta chains from the same sample are listed, as sequenced in a study of T cells after yellow fever vaccination. TCRdb passed the 5' RACE reads through MiXCR, listing each CDR3 protein once. The repertoire holds 620,000 or so distinct CDR3 sequences, with roughly an eighth as singletons. Specimen: PBMCs, collected on the day of the yellow fever booster vaccination. Receptor source: a man aged 25-40 years who received the YFV17D yellow fever vaccine.

The chain is built from TRBV4-3 and TRBJ2-7, with 10 bases identical to TRBD2. Germline trimming cut 1 base from V and 2 bases from J; bases unmatched to any gene: 2. The CDR3 contains 15 residues. Per germline, CDR1 LGHNA and CDR2 YSLEER. The CDR3 nucleotides are TGCGCCAGCAGCCAAGCCGGGACTAGCGCCTACGAGCAGTACTTC. It codes for CASSQAGTSAYEQYF.

This clonotype was detected ten times or more. The V and J genes are TRBV11-3 and TRBJ2-7, with D tentatively TRBD2 (6 bases). The CDR3 has 13 amino acids. Germline CDR1 reads SGHNT; CDR2 reads YENEEA. Between the trimmed V and J ends, which lost 5 bases and 7 bases, there was a span of 15 bases. The CDR3: CASSHRDSREQYF. CDR3 DNA sequence: TGTGCCAGCAGCCACCGGGACTCGCGTGAGCAGTACTTC.

This chain joins TRBV11-2 and TRBJ2-1; possibly TRBD2 for D (6 bases). This CDR3 has 16 residues. The V gene's germline CDR1 is SGHAT and CDR2 FQNNGV. Trimming stripped 4 bases from V and 8 bases from J, with 21 bases between. As DNA, the CDR3 is TGTGCCAGCAGCTCACACGCTGACGGGAGAGTCTATGAGCAGTTCTTC. This encodes CASSSHADGRVYEQFF.

This chain links TRBV28 with TRBJ1-6; TRBD1 agrees at 9 bases. Per germline, CDR1 MDHEN and CDR2 SYDVKM. The CDR3 runs to 15 residues. Trimming at V came to 5 bases and at J to 5 bases, leaving 4 bases not matched to a gene. The CDR3 region has the DNA TGTGCCAGCAGTCCCGGGGACAGGGATAATTCACCCCTCCACTTT. It codes for CASSPGDRDNSPLHF.

The chain couples TRBV20-1 to TRBJ2-1, with D unresolved. The CDR3 runs 15 residues. The V and J ends lost 0 bases and 4 bases respectively, with 13 bases between them. CDR1 and CDR2 (germline): DFQATT, SNEGSKA (reference sequence). CDR3 loop: CSARELRMTYNEQFF. In DNA, the CDR3 is TGCAGTGCTAGAGAGCTACGAATGACGTACAATGAGCAGTTCTTC.

This clonotype was found a few times. Written as DNA, the CDR3 is TGTGCCAGCAGCGTAGGAACAGGGCAGATTGAAAAACTGTTTTTT. Translating gives CASSVGTGQIEKLFF. The V and J genes are TRBV5-5 and TRBJ1-4; D is perhaps TRBD1 (6 bases). The CDR3 has 15 amino acids. Trimming cost V 4 bases and J 7 bases, with 17 bases left between them. The germline gives CDR1 SGHKS, CDR2 YYEKEE (reference sequence). Together with reference TRBV5-5 and TRBJ1-4, the CDR3 gives the full variable domain: DAGVTQSPTHLIKTRGQQVTLRCSPISGHKSVSWYQQVLGQGPQFIFQYYEKEERGRGNFPDRFSARQFPNYSSELNVNALLLGDSALYLCASSVGTGQIEKLFFGSGTQLSVL.

This clonotype was found a few times. CDR3 sequence reads: CATQGRAIIAGTWPGELFF. In nucleotides, the CDR3 is TGTGCCACCCAGGGGCGGGCGATTATAGCGGGAACGTGGCCCGGGGAGCTGTTTTTT. The chain has TRBV10-3 and TRBJ2-2, with TRBD2 matching over 8 bases. This CDR3 spans 19 amino acids. In germline, CDR1 is ENHRY, CDR2 SYGVKD. V shed 10 bases and J 6 bases; nucleotides not matched to a gene: 25.

This clonotype was picked up a small number of times. The rearrangement uses TRBV28 and TRBJ2-3, with no clear D. Trimming left V 6 bases short and J 2 bases short, with 12 bases between. The CDR3 has 14 residues. The germline CDR1 and CDR2 sequences are MDHEN and SYDVKM. CDR3 sequence: CASRFLYLTDTQYF. The CDR3 bases are TGTGCCAGCAGGTTCCTCTACCTCACAGATACGCAGTATTTT.

The gene calls are TRBV7-9 and TRBJ2-7, with 12 bases identical to TRBD1. This CDR3 is 15 amino acids long. Germline lookup yields CDR1 SEHNR and CDR2 FQNEAQ (reference sequence). V dropped 3 bases and J dropped 6; count of bases not matched to a gene: 6. The CDR3 nucleotides are TGTGCCAGCAGCTTGTCCGGGACAGGGGGCGGCGAGCAGTACTTC. Translation gives CASSLSGTGGGEQYF.

The chain employs TRBV2 and TRBJ2-1; D is ambiguous. Trimming removed 8 bases at V and 0 bases at J, with 17 bases between. The CDR3 loop spans 16 amino acids. Per germline, CDR1 SNHLY and CDR2 FYNNEI. The CDR3 protein is CASARKFSSSYNEQFF. In DNA form, the CDR3 reads TGTGCCAGCGCGAGGAAGTTTTCGAGCTCCTACAATGAGCAGTTCTTC.

V gene TRBV7-2 combines with J gene TRBJ2-5; D may be TRBD2 (6 bases). This CDR3 is built from 16 residues. Germline CDR1 and CDR2: SGHTA and FQGNSA. Trimming cost V 5 bases and J 2 bases, with 18 bases left between them. CDR3 DNA: TGTGCCAGCAGCCCTAATTGGGGGGTTCGACAAGAGACCCAGTACTTC. It is translated as CASSPNWGVRQETQYF.

This chain uses TRBV30 with TRBJ2-1; 8 bases map to TRBD2. V shed 6 bases and J 5 bases; nucleotides not matched to a gene: 12. This CDR3 spans 15 amino acids. Germline CDR1 and CDR2: GTSNPN and SVGIG (reference sequence). Here the CDR3 reads CACTSGRESHNEQFF. In DNA form, the CDR3 reads TGTGCCTGTACTAGCGGACGGGAGAGCCACAATGAGCAGTTCTTC.

The J gene is TRBJ1-5, the V gene TRBV10-2, with TRBD1 identical over 7 bases. Per germline, CDR1 WSHSY and CDR2 SAAADI. The CDR3 is 14 amino acids. The trim removed 4 bases at V and 4 bases at J, leaving 4 bases unmatched. For the CDR3, the DNA is TGCGCCAGCAGTGCGTACAGGGGTAATCAGCCCCAGCATTTT. It encodes CASSAYRGNQPQHF.

This clonotype occurred a few times. This sequence joins TRBV28 and TRBJ1-4; no clear D gene. This CDR3 comprises 15 residues. V lost 6 bases and J lost 1, with 12 bases in between. Per the germline V gene, CDR1 is MDHEN and CDR2 is SYDVKM. DNA of the CDR3: TGTGCCAGCAGCCCACCTGGAGGAACTAATGAAAAACTGTTTTTT. Its translation is CASSPPGGTNEKLFF.

In its sample, this clonotype was seen a few times. V is TRBV20-1 and J is TRBJ2-5; TRBD1 is a possible D gene (5 bases). This CDR3 comprises 15 residues. Germline V gene data show CDR1 as DFQATT and CDR2 as SNEGSKA (reference sequence). The V gene lost 1 base and the J gene lost 4 bases, with 16 bases spanning the gap. In DNA, the CDR3 is TGCAGTGCTAGAGCTCCGACAGTTGTCGGAGAGACCCAGTACTTC. This translates into CSARAPTVVGETQYF.

This clonotype was seen a few times. This chain links TRBV5-4 with TRBJ2-1; 10 nucleotides agree with TRBD1. CDR1 and CDR2 (germline): SGHNT, YYREEE (reference sequence). The CDR3 runs to 15 residues. Trimming took 2 bases from V and 7 from J; bases not matched to a gene: 6. The CDR3: CASSLGTGVLNEQFF. The CDR3 coding sequence is TGTGCCAGCAGCTTAGGGACAGGGGTCCTAAATGAGCAGTTCTTC.

This clonotype occurred a few times. The rearrangement joins TRBV6-5 to TRBJ2-1; 7 bases match TRBD1. CDR3 size: 12 residues. In germline, CDR1 is MNHEY, CDR2 SVGAGI. Unmatched junction bases numbered 6, after V lost 4 bases and J lost 12 bases. The CDR3 sequence is CASSFRQGRQFF. In DNA, the CDR3 is TGTGCCAGCAGTTTCAGACAGGGACGGCAGTTCTTC.

This clonotype was detected a few times. V gene TRBV5-1 combines with J gene TRBJ2-7, with D tentatively TRBD1 (6 bases). V lost 0 bases and J 0 bases, leaving 10 bases between the germline ends. The CDR3 runs to 15 residues. Germline CDR1 is SGHRS and CDR2 is YFSETQ. CDR3 nucleotide sequence: TGCGCCAGCAGCTTGGAAGCGGACAGCTCCTACGAGCAGTACTTC. Residues: CASSLEADSSYEQYF.

This clonotype was seen more than once but under ten times. The chain recombines TRBV24-1 with TRBJ2-2, with 8 bases lining up with TRBD1. The CDR3 length is 16 residues. V lost 1 base, J lost 7 bases, and 7 bases stayed unmatched. CDR1 and CDR2 (germline): KGHDR, SFDVKD. The CDR3 loop reads CATSDFGRGQGGELFF. DNA of the CDR3: TGTGCCACCAGTGATTTCGGCAGGGGGCAAGGCGGGGAGCTGTTTTTT.

This chain joins TRBV6-1 and TRBJ2-3; 8 bases align to TRBD2. The CDR3 spans 14 residues. The junction had 8 bases not matched to a gene; V was cut back by 11 bases and J by 1 base. The germline gives CDR1 MNHNS, CDR2 SASEGT. The CDR3 sequence: CAGQPGGGTDTQYF. In DNA form, the CDR3 reads TGTGCCGGCCAACCGGGAGGGGGCACAGATACGCAGTATTTT.

This clonotype was counted between two and nine times. For the CDR3, the DNA is TGTGCCAGCAGTTTGTACCGTCTTAATGAAAAACTGTTTTTT. Translation gives CASSLYRLNEKLFF. V and J are TRBV12-3 or TRBV12-4 and TRBJ1-4; D is uncertain. The CDR3 has 14 residues. Trimming took off 3 bases at V and 4 bases at J, with 9 bases between the two ends.

This chain links TRBV20-1 with TRBJ1-3; a weak D match, TRBD1 (5 bases). This CDR3 spans 15 amino acids. With 6 bases removed from V and 3 bases from J, the gap between germline ends came to 18 bases. Germline V CDR1 and CDR2: DFQATT, SNEGSKA (reference sequence). CDR3 loop: CSAPPPRDGGNTIYF. The DNA of the CDR3 is TGCAGTGCCCCCCCCCCCAGGGACGGTGGAAACACCATATATTTT.

V is TRBV7-9 and J is TRBJ2-1; D remains ambiguous. Trimming cost V 8 bases and J 0 bases, with 11 bases left between them. The CDR3 covers 14 residues. Germline assignment: CDR1 SEHNR and CDR2 FQNEAQ (reference sequence). The CDR3 coding sequence is TGTGCCAGCGACGACTCGGGCTCCTACAATGAGCAGTTCTTC. It encodes CASDDSGSYNEQFF.

The chain links TRBV6-6 to TRBJ2-7; TRBD1 matches at 8 bases. There are 13 residues in the CDR3. V gave up 5 bases and J gave up 6 bases; unmatched junction bases: 6. Germline CDR1 MNHNY, CDR2 SVGAGI (reference sequence). Here the CDR3 reads CASSRQGHREQYF. The DNA of the CDR3 is TGTGCCAGCAGTCGACAGGGGCACCGCGAGCAGTACTTC.